What follows describes a single T cell receptor (beta chain). The antigen remains undetermined. The data were taken from a study of graft-versus-host responses after intestinal transplantation. Study background: Induction with anti-thymocyte globulin, then tacrolimus and steroids for three to four years, was given to all recipients.

General observations from the study: Recipient marrow harbored GvH clones, some of which surfaced first in ileum or blood. Some patients had graft-donor T cell macrochimerism. In their allografts, the ratios of graft-versus-host to host-versus-graft T cell clones were high.

Profiling relied on immunoSEQ multiplex PCR, and the TCRdb table lists in-frame clones only, not all of them. Counted here are over 40,000 clones, approximately 95% occurring once; the ten biggest clones make up 0.45% to 0.65%. This clonotype was sampled from a human donor who was the organ donor for an intestinal transplant. The sequences come from unstimulated CD8+ T cells sorted from spleen or lymph node cells, collected before transplant.

The CDR3 DNA is TGTGCCAGCAGCTTAGCCCTTGGGACAGGGTTCTTCTATGAGCAGTTCTTC. Encoded protein: CASSLALGTGFFYEQFF. The chain couples TRBV7-2 to TRBJ2-1; TRBD1 aligns across 9 bases. Germline values: CDR1 SGHTA, CDR2 FQGNSA. The CDR3 is 17 amino acids. V shed 0 bases and J 8 bases; nucleotides not matched to a gene: 11.